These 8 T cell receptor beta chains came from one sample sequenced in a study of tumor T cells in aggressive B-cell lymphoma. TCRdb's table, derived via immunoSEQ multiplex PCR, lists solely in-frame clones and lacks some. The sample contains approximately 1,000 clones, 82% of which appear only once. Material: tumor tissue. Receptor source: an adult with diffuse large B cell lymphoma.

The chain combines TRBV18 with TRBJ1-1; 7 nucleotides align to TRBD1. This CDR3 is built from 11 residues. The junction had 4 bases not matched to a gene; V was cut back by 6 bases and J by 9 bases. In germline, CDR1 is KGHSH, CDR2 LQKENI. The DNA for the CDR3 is TGTGCCAGCTCGGCGGGACAGCAAGCTTTCTTT. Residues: CASSAGQQAFF.

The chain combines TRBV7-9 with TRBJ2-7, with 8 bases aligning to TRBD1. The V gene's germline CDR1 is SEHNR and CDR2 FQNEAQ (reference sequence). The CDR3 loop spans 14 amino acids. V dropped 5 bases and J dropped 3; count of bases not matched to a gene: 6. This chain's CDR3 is CASSPGQGYYEQYF. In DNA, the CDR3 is TGTGCCAGCAGCCCCGGACAGGGTTACTACGAGCAGTACTTC.

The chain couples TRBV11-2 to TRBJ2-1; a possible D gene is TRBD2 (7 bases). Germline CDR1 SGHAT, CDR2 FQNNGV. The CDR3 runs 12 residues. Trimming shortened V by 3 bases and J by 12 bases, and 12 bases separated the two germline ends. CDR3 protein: CASSLGGDTQFF. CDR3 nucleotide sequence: TGTGCCAGCAGCTTGGGAGGGGACACGCAGTTCTTC.

In DNA, the CDR3 is TGTGCCAGCAGGACTAGCGGGGTTAGCACAGATACGCAGTATTTT. Translating gives CASRTSGVSTDTQYF. This chain joins TRBV7-2 and TRBJ2-3; 11 nucleotides match TRBD2. CDR1 SGHTA and CDR2 FQGNSA come from the germline V gene. Trimming at V came to 6 bases and at J to 0 bases, leaving 2 bases not matched to a gene. The CDR3 consists of 15 residues.

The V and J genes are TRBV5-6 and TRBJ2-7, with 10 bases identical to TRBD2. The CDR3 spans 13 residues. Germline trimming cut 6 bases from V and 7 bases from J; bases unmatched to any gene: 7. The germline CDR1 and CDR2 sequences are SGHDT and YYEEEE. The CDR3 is CASILAGGGEQYF. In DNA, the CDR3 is TGTGCCAGCATCTTAGCGGGGGGAGGTGAGCAGTACTTC. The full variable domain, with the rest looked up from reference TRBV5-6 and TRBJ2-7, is DAGVTQSPTHLIKTRGQQVTLRCSPKSGHDTVSWYQQALGQGPQFIFQYYEEEERQRGNFPDRFSGHQFPNYSSELNVNALLLGDSALYLCASILAGGGEQYFGPGTRLTVT.

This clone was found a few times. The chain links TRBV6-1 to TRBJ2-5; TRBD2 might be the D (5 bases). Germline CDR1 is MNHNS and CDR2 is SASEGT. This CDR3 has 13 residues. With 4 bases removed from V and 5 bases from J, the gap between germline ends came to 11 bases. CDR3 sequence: CASSGGHRETQYF. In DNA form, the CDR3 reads TGTGCCAGCAGTGGCGGGCATAGGGAGACCCAGTACTTC.

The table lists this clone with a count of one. The CDR3 is CASSSAGMSYNSPLHF. The CDR3, as DNA: TGTGCCAGCAGCTCGGCAGGGATGTCCTATAATTCACCCCTCCACTTT. This rearrangement joins TRBV9 to TRBJ1-6, with D perhaps TRBD1 (5 bases). Trimming removed 4 bases at V and 1 base at J, with 12 bases between. Germline CDR1 SGDLS, CDR2 YYNGEE. The CDR3 is 16 amino acids.

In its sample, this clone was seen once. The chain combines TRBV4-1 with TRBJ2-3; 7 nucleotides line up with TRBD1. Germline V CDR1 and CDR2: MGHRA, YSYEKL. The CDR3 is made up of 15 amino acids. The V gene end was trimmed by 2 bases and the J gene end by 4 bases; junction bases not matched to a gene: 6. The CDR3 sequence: CASSQSGQWADTQYF. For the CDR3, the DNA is TGCGCCAGCAGCCAATCGGGACAGTGGGCAGATACGCAGTATTTT.